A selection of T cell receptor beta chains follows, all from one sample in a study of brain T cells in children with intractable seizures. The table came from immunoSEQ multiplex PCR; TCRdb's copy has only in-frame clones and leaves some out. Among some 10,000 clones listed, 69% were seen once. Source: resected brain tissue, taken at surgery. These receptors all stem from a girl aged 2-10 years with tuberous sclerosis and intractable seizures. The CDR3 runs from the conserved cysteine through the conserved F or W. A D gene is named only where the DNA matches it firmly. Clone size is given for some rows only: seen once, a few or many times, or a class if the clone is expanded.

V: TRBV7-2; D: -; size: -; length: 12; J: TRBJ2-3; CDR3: CASSLGADTQYF; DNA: TGTGCCAGCAGCTTAGGGGCAGATACGCAGTATTTT
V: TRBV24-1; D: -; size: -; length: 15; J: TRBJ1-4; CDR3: CATSDPRLRDEKLFF; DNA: TGTGCCACCAGTGATCCCCGACTGAGAGATGAAAAACTGTTTTTT
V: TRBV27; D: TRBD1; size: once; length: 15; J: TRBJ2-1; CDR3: CASSPSTGGLNEQFF; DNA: TGTGCCAGCAGTCCCTCGACAGGGGGCTTGAATGAGCAGTTCTTC
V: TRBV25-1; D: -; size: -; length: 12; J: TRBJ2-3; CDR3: CASSESSYTQYF; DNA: TGTGCCAGCAGTGAATCTAGTTATACGCAGTATTTT
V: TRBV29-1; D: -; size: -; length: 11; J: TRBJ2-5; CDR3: CSVESRETQYF; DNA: TGCAGCGTTGAATCGCGAGAGACCCAGTACTTC
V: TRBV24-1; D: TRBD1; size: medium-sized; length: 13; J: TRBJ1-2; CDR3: CATRLDRGIGYTF; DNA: TGTGCCACCCGTCTAGACAGGGGTATCGGCTACACCTTC
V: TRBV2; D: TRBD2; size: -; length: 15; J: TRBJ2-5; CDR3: CASSELAGGQETQYF; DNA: TGTGCCAGCAGTGAATTGGCGGGGGGTCAAGAGACCCAGTACTTC
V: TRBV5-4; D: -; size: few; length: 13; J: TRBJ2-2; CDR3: CASSLDGGQELFF; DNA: TGTGCCAGCAGCTTGGATGGGGGGCAGGAGCTGTTTTTT
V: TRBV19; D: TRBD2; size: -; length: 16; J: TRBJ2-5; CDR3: CASMASGGLFQETQYF; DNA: TGTGCCAGTATGGCTAGCGGGGGGCTATTCCAAGAGACCCAGTACTTC
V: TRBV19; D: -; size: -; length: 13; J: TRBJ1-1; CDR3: CATTGQLSSEAFF; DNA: TGTGCCACTACGGGGCAGTTAAGCTCTGAAGCTTTCTTT
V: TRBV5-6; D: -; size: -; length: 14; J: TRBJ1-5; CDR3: CASSLAQGNQPQHF; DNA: TGTGCCAGCAGCTTGGCCCAGGGGAATCAGCCCCAGCATTTT
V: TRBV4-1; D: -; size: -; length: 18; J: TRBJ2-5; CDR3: CASSQEEWALEGRETQYF; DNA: TGCGCCAGCAGCCAAGAAGAGTGGGCACTCGAGGGGAGAGAGACCCAGTACTTC
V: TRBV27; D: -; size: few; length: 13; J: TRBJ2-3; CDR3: CASSLVRTDTQYF; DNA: TGTGCCAGCAGTTTAGTGCGAACAGATACGCAGTATTTT
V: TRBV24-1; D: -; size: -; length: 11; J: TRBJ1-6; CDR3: CATSEGSPLHF; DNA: TGTGCCACCAGTGAGGGTTCACCCCTCCACTTT
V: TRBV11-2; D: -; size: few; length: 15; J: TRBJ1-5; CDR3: CASSSTGGVNQPQHF; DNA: TGTGCCAGCAGCTCGACCGGGGGGGTCAATCAGCCCCAGCATTTT
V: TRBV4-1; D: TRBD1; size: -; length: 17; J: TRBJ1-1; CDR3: CASSQERIGTGNTEAFF; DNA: TGCGCCAGCAGCCAAGAGAGAATTGGGACAGGGAACACTGAAGCTTTCTTT
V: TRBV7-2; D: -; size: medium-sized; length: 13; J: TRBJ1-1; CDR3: CASSSNGGTEAFF; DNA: TGTGCCAGCAGCTCAAATGGGGGCACTGAAGCTTTCTTT
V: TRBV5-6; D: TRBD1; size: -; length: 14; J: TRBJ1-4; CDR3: CASSREGADEKLFF; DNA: TGTGCCAGCAGCCGCGAGGGGGCCGATGAAAAACTGTTTTTT
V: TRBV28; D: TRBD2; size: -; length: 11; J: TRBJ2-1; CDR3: CASSLTSGQFF; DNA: TGTGCCAGCAGCCTAACTAGCGGGCAGTTCTTC
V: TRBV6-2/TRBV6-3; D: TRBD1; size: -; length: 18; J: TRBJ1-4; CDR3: CASSYSPQVGTANEKLFF; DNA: TGTGCCAGCAGTTACTCCCCTCAAGTGGGGACAGCTAATGAAAAACTGTTTTTT
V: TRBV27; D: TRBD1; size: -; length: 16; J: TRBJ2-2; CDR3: CASSPPGQGATGELFF; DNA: TGTGCCAGCTCCCCACCGGGACAGGGGGCCACCGGGGAGCTGTTTTTT
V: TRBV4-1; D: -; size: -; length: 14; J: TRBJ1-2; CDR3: CASSQDRMNYGYTF; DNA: TGCGCCAGCAGCCAGGACCGAATGAACTATGGCTACACCTTC
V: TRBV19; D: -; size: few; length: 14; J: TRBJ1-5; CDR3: CASSIVWRDQPQHF; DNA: TGTGCCAGTAGTATAGTATGGCGTGATCAGCCCCAGCATTTT
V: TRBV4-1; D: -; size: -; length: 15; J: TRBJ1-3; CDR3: CASSQAHQSRNTIYF; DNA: TGCGCCAGCAGCCAAGCTCATCAAAGCCGAAACACCATATATTTT
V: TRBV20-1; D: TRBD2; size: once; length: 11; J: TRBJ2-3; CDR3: CSAGLADTQYF; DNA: TGCAGTGCGGGACTAGCGGATACGCAGTATTTT
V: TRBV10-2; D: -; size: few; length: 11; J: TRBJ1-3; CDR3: CASGSGNTIYF; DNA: TGCGCCAGCGGCTCTGGAAACACCATATATTTT
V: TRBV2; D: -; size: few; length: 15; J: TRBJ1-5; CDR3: CASSEELYSNQPQHF; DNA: TGTGCCAGCAGTGAAGAACTATATAGCAATCAGCCCCAGCATTTT
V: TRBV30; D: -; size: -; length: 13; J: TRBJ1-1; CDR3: CAWSPEPNTEAFF; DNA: TGTGCCTGGAGTCCCGAGCCGAACACTGAAGCTTTCTTT
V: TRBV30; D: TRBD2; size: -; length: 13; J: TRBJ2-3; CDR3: CASGTWPPDTQYF; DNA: TGTGCCAGCGGGACTTGGCCCCCAGATACGCAGTATTTT
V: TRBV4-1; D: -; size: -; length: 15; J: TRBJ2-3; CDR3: CASSQFGQGADTQYF; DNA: TGCGCCAGCAGCCAATTTGGGCAGGGCGCAGATACGCAGTATTTT
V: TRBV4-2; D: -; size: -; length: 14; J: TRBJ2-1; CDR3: CASSQEPGAREQFF; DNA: TGTGCCAGCAGCCAAGAGCCGGGGGCGCGAGAGCAGTTCTTC
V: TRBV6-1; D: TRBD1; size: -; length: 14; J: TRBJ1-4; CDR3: CASSEAHRGEKLFF; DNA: TGTGCCAGCAGTGAAGCCCACAGGGGTGAAAAACTGTTTTTT
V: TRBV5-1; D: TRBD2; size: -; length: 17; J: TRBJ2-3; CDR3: CASRESSGTSSTDTQYF; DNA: TGCGCCAGCAGGGAGTCTAGCGGGACTTCTAGCACAGATACGCAGTATTTT
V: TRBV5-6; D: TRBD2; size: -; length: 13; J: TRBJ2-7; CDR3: CASSVSGAYEQYF; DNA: TGTGCCAGCAGCGTTAGCGGGGCCTACGAGCAGTACTTC
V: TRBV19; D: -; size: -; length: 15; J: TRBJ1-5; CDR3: CASSIGGQVGQPQHF; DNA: TGTGCCAGTAGTATAGGAGGCCAGGTAGGTCAGCCCCAGCATTTT
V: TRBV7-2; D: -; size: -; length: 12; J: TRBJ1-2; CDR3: CASSPYQGGYTF; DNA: TGTGCCAGCAGCCCCTATCAGGGTGGCTACACCTTC
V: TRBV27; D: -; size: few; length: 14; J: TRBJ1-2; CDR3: CASAPPGTKYGYTF; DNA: TGTGCCAGCGCACCACCCGGGACAAAGTATGGCTACACCTTC
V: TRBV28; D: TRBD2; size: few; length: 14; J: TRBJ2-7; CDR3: CASSLSAGGYEQYF; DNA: TGTGCCAGCAGTTTAAGTGCGGGGGGCTACGAGCAGTACTTC
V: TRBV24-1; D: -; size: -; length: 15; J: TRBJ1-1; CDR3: CATSDSGTGKQEAFF; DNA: TGTGCCACCAGTGATTCGGGAACAGGGAAACAGGAAGCTTTCTTT
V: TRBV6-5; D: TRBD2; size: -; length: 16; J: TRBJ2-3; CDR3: CASSYSPGLHTDTQYF; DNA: TGTGCCAGCAGTTACTCGCCGGGACTACACACAGATACGCAGTATTTT
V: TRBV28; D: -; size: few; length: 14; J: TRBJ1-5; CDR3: CASSFGDSNQPQHF; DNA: TGTGCCAGCAGTTTTGGCGATAGCAATCAGCCCCAGCATTTT
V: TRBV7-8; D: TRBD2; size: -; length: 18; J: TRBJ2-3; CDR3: CASSLRYAGGGLTDTQYF; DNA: TGTGCCAGCAGCTTACGTTACGCTGGCGGGGGGCTGACAGATACGCAGTATTTT
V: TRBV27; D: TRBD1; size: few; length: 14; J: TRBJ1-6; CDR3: CASSLQGGNSPLHF; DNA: TGTGCCAGCAGTTTACAGGGGGGCAATTCACCCCTCCACTTT
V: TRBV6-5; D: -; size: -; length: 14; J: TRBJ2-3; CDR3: CASRNWASTDTQYF; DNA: TGTGCCAGCAGGAACTGGGCCAGCACAGATACGCAGTATTTT
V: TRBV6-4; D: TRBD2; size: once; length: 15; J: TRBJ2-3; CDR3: CASSDTSGGTDTQYF; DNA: TGTGCCAGCAGTGACACTAGCGGGGGCACAGATACGCAGTATTTT